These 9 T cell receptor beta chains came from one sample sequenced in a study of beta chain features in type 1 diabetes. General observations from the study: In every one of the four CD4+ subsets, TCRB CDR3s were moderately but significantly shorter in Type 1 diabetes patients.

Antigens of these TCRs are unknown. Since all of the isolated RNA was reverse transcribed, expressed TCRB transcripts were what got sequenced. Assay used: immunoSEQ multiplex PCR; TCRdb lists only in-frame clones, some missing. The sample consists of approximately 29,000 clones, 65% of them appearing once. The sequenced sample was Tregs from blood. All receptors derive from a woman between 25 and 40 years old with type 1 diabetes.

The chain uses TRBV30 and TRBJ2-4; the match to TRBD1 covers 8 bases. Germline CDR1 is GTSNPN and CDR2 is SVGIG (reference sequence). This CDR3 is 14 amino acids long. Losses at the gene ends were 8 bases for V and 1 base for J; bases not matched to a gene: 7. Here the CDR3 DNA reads TGTGCCGGTATCAGGGGGCAGGCCAAAAACATTCAGTACTTC. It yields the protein CAGIRGQAKNIQYF.

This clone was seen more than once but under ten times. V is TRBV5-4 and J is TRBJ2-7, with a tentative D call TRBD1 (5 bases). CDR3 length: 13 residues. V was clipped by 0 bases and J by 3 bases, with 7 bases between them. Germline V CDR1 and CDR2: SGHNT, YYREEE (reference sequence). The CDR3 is CASSLAGNYEQYF. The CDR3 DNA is TGTGCCAGCAGCTTGGCAGGGAACTACGAGCAGTACTTC.

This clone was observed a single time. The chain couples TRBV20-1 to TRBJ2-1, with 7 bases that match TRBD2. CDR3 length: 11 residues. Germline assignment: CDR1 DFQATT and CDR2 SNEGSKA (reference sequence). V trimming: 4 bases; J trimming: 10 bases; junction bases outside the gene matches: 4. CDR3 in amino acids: CSANTLAEQFF. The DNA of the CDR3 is TGCAGTGCTAACACACTAGCGGAGCAGTTCTTC.

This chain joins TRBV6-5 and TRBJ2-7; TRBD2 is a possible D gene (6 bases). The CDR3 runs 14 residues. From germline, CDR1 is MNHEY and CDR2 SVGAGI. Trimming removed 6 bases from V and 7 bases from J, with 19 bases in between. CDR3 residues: CASRPGPGVGEQYF. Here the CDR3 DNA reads TGTGCCAGCAGACCCGGGCCGGGGGTGGGAGAGCAGTACTTC.

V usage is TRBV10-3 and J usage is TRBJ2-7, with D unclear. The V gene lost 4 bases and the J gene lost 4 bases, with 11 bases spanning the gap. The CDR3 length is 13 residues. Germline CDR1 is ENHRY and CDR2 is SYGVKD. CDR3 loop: CAISAGPRYEQYF. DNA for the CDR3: TGTGCCATCAGTGCGGGTCCGAGGTACGAGCAGTACTTC.

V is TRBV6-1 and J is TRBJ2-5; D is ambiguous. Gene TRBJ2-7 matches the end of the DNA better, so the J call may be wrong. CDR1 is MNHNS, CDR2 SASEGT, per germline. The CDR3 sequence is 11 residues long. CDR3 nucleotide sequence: TGTGCCAGCAGCTTAAACTACGAGCAGTACTTC. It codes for CASSLNYEQYF.

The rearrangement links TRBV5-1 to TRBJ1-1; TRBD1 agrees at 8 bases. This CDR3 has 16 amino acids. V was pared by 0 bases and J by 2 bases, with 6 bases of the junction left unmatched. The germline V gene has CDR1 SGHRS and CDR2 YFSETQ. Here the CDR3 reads CASSLEAGGGNTEAFF. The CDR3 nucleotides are TGCGCCAGCAGCTTGGAGGCAGGGGGCGGAAACACTGAAGCTTTCTTT.

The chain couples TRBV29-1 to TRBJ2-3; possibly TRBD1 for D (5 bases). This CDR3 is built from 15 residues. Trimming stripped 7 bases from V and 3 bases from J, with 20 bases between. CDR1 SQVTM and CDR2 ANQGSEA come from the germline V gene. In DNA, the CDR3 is TGCAGCGCTACCTCCAGTGGGGCGTTGACAGATACGCAGTATTTT. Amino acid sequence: CSATSSGALTDTQYF.

As DNA, the CDR3 is TGTGCCAGCAGTCCTTGGGGGGTAGGCTACACCTTC. This encodes CASSPWGVGYTF. The chain links TRBV6-5 to TRBJ1-2; a weak D match, TRBD1 (5 bases). Trimming left V 5 bases short and J 8 bases short, with 12 bases between. Germline V gene data show CDR1 as MNHEY and CDR2 as SVGAGI. The CDR3 totals 12 residues.